This T cell receptor (beta chain) originates from a study of response to subunit inactivated influenza vaccine. Study-wide findings and caveats: New T cells are recruited in small numbers by each seasonal influenza vaccination, according to the authors' suggestion.

This clonotype was seen only a few times. Its matching antigen is unknown. TCRdb fed the RT-PCR reads into MiXCR, producing one record per CDR3 protein. Among more than 250,000 distinct CDR3 sequences listed, 21% were seen once. The CDR3 is 12 residues long. Trimming shortened V by 3 bases and J by 9 bases, and 6 bases separated the two germline ends. Germline V gene data show CDR1 as ENHRY and CDR2 as SYGVKD. The receptor was derived from a man between 50 and 75 years old who received an inactivated influenza vaccine. The sample consisted of PBMCs from blood, taken approximately 20 months after vaccination. The V gene is TRBV10-3, the J gene TRBJ1-6, with D possibly matching TRBD1 (5 bases). This chain's CDR3 is CAISDRGSPLHF. In DNA form, the CDR3 reads TGTGCCATCAGTGATAGGGGTTCACCCCTCCACTTT.